The 17 T cell receptor beta chains listed next were all sequenced from one sample in a study of metastatic and nonmetastatic thyroid tumors. All patients were treatment-naive before thyroid surgery. Using MiXCR, TCRdb reanalyzed the PCR reads. The repertoire holds roughly 14,000 clones, with about 31% as singletons. The source material was tumor tissue. These receptors originate from a female donor with papillary thyroid cancer or a benign thyroid nodule (not recorded which). Some clones in this sample may be carry-over from other donors' samples.

The V call is TRBV12-3 or TRBV12-4, the J call TRBJ1-1; D gene uncertain. This CDR3 is 15 amino acids long. Trimming pared 7 bases from V and 3 bases from J, leaving 18 bases between. The CDR3, as DNA: TGTGCCAGCACAACGTCTGGGTTGTGGGACACTGAAGCTTTCTTT. It specifies CASTTSGLWDTEAFF.

J is TRBJ2-7 and V is TRBV5-1; possibly TRBD1 or TRBD2 for D (5 bases each). Germline CDR1 is SGHRS and CDR2 is YFSETQ. This CDR3 region has 15 residues. Trimming left V 2 bases short and J 7 bases short, with 19 bases between. This CDR3 reads CASSFHQGDGTEQYF. The CDR3 region has the DNA TGCGCCAGCAGCTTCCACCAGGGAGATGGGACGGAGCAGTACTTC.

Within the sample, this clone is medium-sized. The gene calls are TRBV7-9 and TRBJ1-2; D not resolved. Trimming removed 5 bases at V and 5 bases at J, with 12 bases between. Germline assignment: CDR1 SEHNR and CDR2 FQNEAQ (reference sequence). The length of the CDR3 is 13 residues. The chain's CDR3 is CASSPGYEYGYTF. CDR3 DNA: TGTGCCAGCAGCCCGGGTTACGAGTATGGCTACACCTTC.

This clone appeared once. The V and J genes are TRBV4-1 and TRBJ2-7, with 7 bases aligning to TRBD2. Germline V gene data show CDR1 as MGHRA and CDR2 as YSYEKL. CDR3 length equals 12 residues. Unmatched junction bases numbered 4, after V lost 6 bases and J lost 5 bases. Here the CDR3 reads CASSLSGNEQYF. Here the CDR3 DNA reads TGCGCCAGCAGTCTGAGCGGGAACGAGCAGTACTTC.

The rearrangement joins TRBV5-1 to TRBJ2-5; TRBD2 matches at 11 bases. V was pared by 5 bases and J by 5 bases, with 8 bases of the junction left unmatched. Germline CDR1 is SGHRS and CDR2 is YFSETQ. This CDR3 is built from 15 residues. CDR3 sequence reads: CASSLTSGTRETQYF. CDR3 coding DNA: TGCGCCAGCAGTCTGACTAGCGGGACTAGGGAGACCCAGTACTTC.

This clone has just a few counts. J is TRBJ2-7 and V is TRBV6-2 or TRBV6-3, with 9 nucleotides matching TRBD2. The junction had 8 bases not matched to a gene; V was cut back by 5 bases and J by 0 bases. CDR1 and CDR2 from the germline V gene are MNHEY and SVGEGT. The CDR3 runs to 16 residues. The chain's CDR3 is CASSPLRLAASYEQYF. The DNA of the CDR3 is TGTGCCAGCAGTCCATTGAGACTAGCGGCCTCCTACGAGCAGTACTTC.

This clone was counted a few times. V usage is TRBV6-9 and J usage is TRBJ1-2, with D hard to call. CDR1 is MNHGY and CDR2 is SVAAGI in the germline V gene. This CDR3 region has 8 residues. This CDR3 reads CANYGYTF. The CDR3 nucleotides read TGTGCTAACTATGGCTACACCTTC.

Within the sample, this clone is medium-sized. This sequence joins TRBV2 and TRBJ1-3; D call uncertain. The germline V gene has CDR1 SNHLY and CDR2 FYNNEI. The V gene lost 2 bases and the J gene lost 0 bases, with 5 bases spanning the gap. The CDR3 runs 14 residues. The CDR3 sequence is CASSETVSGNTIYF. The CDR3 DNA sequence: TGTGCCAGCAGTGAAACGGTCTCTGGAAACACCATATATTTT.

In its sample, this clone is medium-sized. This sequence joins TRBV20-1 and TRBJ2-3, with 11 nucleotides matching TRBD2. The CDR3 is 16 residues long. Germline loops: CDR1 DFQATT, CDR2 SNEGSKA (reference sequence). After removal of 0 bases from V and 4 bases from J, the junction contained 6 bases not matched to a gene. CDR3 protein: CSARDYLAGGSDTQYF. CDR3 nucleotides: TGCAGTGCTAGAGATTACCTAGCGGGGGGATCAGATACGCAGTATTTT.

In this sample, this clone turned up a few times. The gene calls are TRBV19 and TRBJ2-1; 7 nucleotides match TRBD1. The CDR3 loop spans 14 amino acids. Germline V gene data show CDR1 as LNHDA and CDR2 as SQIVND (reference sequence). The V and J ends lost 4 bases and 8 bases, in that order; junction bases with no gene match: 8. Here the CDR3 reads CASSTGQLFDEQFF. The CDR3 coding sequence is TGTGCCAGTAGTACGGGACAGCTCTTCGATGAGCAGTTCTTC.

The chain has TRBV4-1 and TRBJ2-5; TRBD2 agrees at 10 bases. Germline CDR1 MGHRA, CDR2 YSYEKL. The CDR3 has 15 amino acids. With 1 base clipped from V and 3 bases from J, the junction kept 2 bases outside the gene matches. The CDR3 is CASSQVGLAEETQYF. The CDR3 region has the DNA TGCGCCAGCAGCCAAGTTGGACTAGCGGAAGAGACCCAGTACTTC.

The CDR3 loop reads CASSPGLAGTHEQYF. In DNA form, the CDR3 reads TGTGCCAGCAGCCCGGGGCTAGCGGGGACCCACGAGCAGTACTTC. This chain uses TRBV27 with TRBJ2-7; 9 bases match TRBD2. Germline assignment: CDR1 MNHEY and CDR2 SMNVEV (reference sequence). J gave up 5 bases and V 6 bases, and 11 bases lay outside the gene matches. This CDR3 has 15 amino acids.

About this clone: Since a much larger clone is just one base distant, this may be a read error. V and J are TRBV4-2 and TRBJ2-3; TRBD2 might be the D (6 bases). V gave up 0 bases and J gave up 6 bases, with 16 bases separating them. CDR3 length: 16 amino acids. Germline V lookup: CDR1 LGHNA, CDR2 YNFKEQ. The CDR3 protein is CASSQDHSGWADTQYF. CDR3 coding DNA: TGTGCCAGCAGCCAAGATCACAGCGGGTGGGCGGATACGCAGTATTTT.

By proportion, this clone is medium-sized (0.01 to 0.1%). J is TRBJ1-6 and V is TRBV7-2; D not certain. Germline V gene lookup returns CDR1 SGHTA and CDR2 FQGNSA. The CDR3 has 14 residues. The V end was cut by 1 base, the J end by 9 bases, with 10 bases between. CDR3 residues: CASSLDGVGSPLHF. CDR3 nucleotides: TGTGCCAGCAGCTTAGACGGGGTAGGTTCACCCCTCCACTTT. The entire variable domain, with the rest obtained from reference TRBV7-2 and TRBJ1-6, is as follows: GAGVSQSPSNKVTEKGKDVELRCDPISGHTALYWYRQSLGQGLEFLIYFQGNSAPDKSGLPSDRFSAERTGGSVSTLTIQRTQQEDSAVYLCASSLDGVGSPLHFGNGTRLTVT.

V gene TRBV28 combines with J gene TRBJ1-6; D is undetermined. The CDR3 has 14 residues. Germline values: CDR1 MDHEN, CDR2 SYDVKM. The ends were cut back, 3 bases at V and 8 bases at J, with 11 bases in the middle. The CDR3 region is CASSLGRNYSPLHF. In nucleotides, the CDR3 is TGTGCCAGCAGTTTGGGGAGAAACTATTCACCCCTCCACTTT.

Remarks on this clone: Since a much larger clone is just one base distant, this may be a read error. The chain combines TRBV18 with TRBJ2-5; D unresolved. CDR1 is KGHSH, CDR2 LQKENI, per germline. The CDR3 runs to 13 residues. V lost 4 bases and J 4 bases, leaving 10 bases between the germline ends. Here the CDR3 DNA reads TGTGCCAGCTCACTCGGGCTTCGAGAGACCCAGTACTTC. This encodes CASSLGLRETQYF.

This clone appeared a few times. V and J are TRBV28 and TRBJ2-1; D perhaps matches TRBD1 (5 bases). The V gene lost 10 bases and the J gene lost 1 base, with 17 bases spanning the gap. The CDR3 is made up of 15 amino acids. Germline CDR1 is MDHEN and CDR2 is SYDVKM. This chain's CDR3 is CATSGMPGSYNEQFF. The CDR3 DNA sequence: TGTGCCACTTCAGGGATGCCAGGGTCCTACAATGAGCAGTTCTTC.